This TCR beta chain was captured by sequencing in a study of T cell responses to AZD1222 COVID-19 vaccine. Points from the study as a whole: A reported finding is that nearly half of spike-specific TCRs target unmutated variant regions.

With regard to this clone: Its antigen is currently unknown. At the DNA level, this CDR3 is encoded by other sequences in the same sample as well.

Sequencing was performed with immunoSEQ multiplex PCR; in TCRdb, only in-frame clones are kept and a portion is missing. Among around 83,000 clones, 90% were seen once, and the ten largest hold 5% to 5.5%. This clonotype was obtained from an adult who received the AZD1222 COVID-19 vaccine. The sample consisted of peripheral blood, taken 28 days after the second AZD1222 dose.

Here the CDR3 DNA reads TGTGCCAGCAGCTTAGTGGGGGGGAGGAGCACTGAAGCTTTCTTT. Translating gives CASSLVGGRSTEAFF. The rearrangement links TRBV7-2 to TRBJ1-1; tentative D call: TRBD1 (5 bases). Germline V gene data show CDR1 as SGHTA and CDR2 as FQGNSA. V was trimmed by 1 base and J by 4 bases, leaving 13 bases between them. The CDR3 spans 15 residues.